This is a list of T cell receptor beta chains from one sample in a study of a mutant IDH1 vaccine in newly diagnosed glioma. Their antigens are not known. Produced via immunoSEQ multiplex PCR; TCRdb's table is partial and in-frame only. There are around 49,000 clones in the sample; roughly 73% occur only once, and roughly 5% lies in the top ten. This material consisted of PBMCs, taken from a glioma patient whose treatment included an IDH1 peptide vaccine. These receptors were taken from a man aged 45-65 years with glioma. Both conserved end residues are part of each CDR3. D genes are given only for firm matches. Some rows mark clone size as missing; the rest say once, few, many or name a class of expanded clone.

TRBJ2-7,NA,NA,TRBV5-6,TGTGCCAGCAGCTTGGACGGCTCCTACGAGCAGTACTTC,CASSLDGSYEQYF
TRBJ1-6,NA,NA,TRBV6-5,TGTGCCAGCAGTTATGACAACAGGGTCCAGTCACCCCTCCACTTT,CASSYDNRVQSPLHF
TRBJ1-2,TRBD1,NA,TRBV19,TGTGCCAGCACTATGACAGGGGGTCGAATGTATGGCTACACCTTC,CASTMTGGRMYGYTF
TRBJ1-2,NA,NA,TRBV7-9,TGTGCCAGCAGCTTAGGGTCAGTAAACTATGGCTACACCTTC,CASSLGSVNYGYTF
TRBJ2-1,TRBD2,few,TRBV2,TGTGCCAGCAGCATAGCGGGGGGGGCGGGGAATGAGCAGTTCTTC,CASSIAGGAGNEQFF
TRBJ2-1,TRBD1,NA,TRBV29-1,TGCAGCGTTGTCTCCCCCGGGACAGGGAGATATGAGCAGTTCTTC,CSVVSPGTGRYEQFF
TRBJ2-2,NA,NA,TRBV14,TGTGCCAGCAGCCAAGATTGGACCGGGGAGCTGTTTTTT,CASSQDWTGELFF
TRBJ1-2,NA,NA,TRBV5-6,TGTGCCAGCAGCTGGCGGGTTGGCGATGGCTACACCTTC,CASSWRVGDGYTF
TRBJ2-2,NA,NA,TRBV5-4,TGTGCCAGCAGCTGGAGCTTGGGAAACACCGGGGAGCTGTTTTTT,CASSWSLGNTGELFF
TRBJ2-5,TRBD1,once,TRBV7-7,TGTGCTAGCAGCCCGGAACGGGACAGGCAAGAGACCCAGTACTTC,CASSPERDRQETQYF
TRBJ1-5,NA,NA,TRBV4-1,TGCGCCAGCAGCCAATACCGGGACACCAATCAGCCCCAGCATTTT,CASSQYRDTNQPQHF
TRBJ1-4,NA,NA,TRBV5-4,TGTGCCAGCAGCTTGGAGGCGGGATCAACTAATGAAAAACTGTTTTTT,CASSLEAGSTNEKLFF
TRBJ2-3,NA,few,TRBV30,TGTGCCTGGCTCCCTGGGGGGCCTACAGATACGCAGTATTTT,CAWLPGGPTDTQYF
TRBJ1-1,TRBD1,few,TRBV5-1,TGCGCCAGCAGAAACACAGGGGGCACTGAAGCTTTCTTT,CASRNTGGTEAFF
TRBJ2-3,NA,NA,TRBV7-3,TGTGCCAGCAGCTTAAGACCGGGGGCAGATACGCAGTATTTT,CASSLRPGADTQYF